The 13 T cell receptor beta chains below were found in one sample sequenced in a study of cytomegalovirus exposure and HLA in healthy donors. The PCR had 60 Vbeta and 13 Jbeta primers. The protocol was immunoSEQ multiplex PCR, while the TCRdb copy is restricted to in-frame clones and leaves out a portion. There are roughly 130,000 clones in the sample; 81% occur only once, and about 0.7% lies in the top ten. Sequenced sample: PBMCs. The receptors come from a man aged 18-30 years in good health and CMV-seronegative.

This chain uses TRBV15 with TRBJ2-3; 7 bases match TRBD1. CDR3 size: 16 residues. From germline, CDR1 is LNHNV and CDR2 YYDKDF (reference sequence). J gave up 3 bases and V 0 bases, and 6 bases lay outside the gene matches. The CDR3 sequence: CATSREDRQGTDTQYF. In DNA, the CDR3 is TGTGCCACCAGCAGAGAGGATAGACAGGGAACAGATACGCAGTATTTT.

CDR3 sequence (DNA): TGTGCCAGCAGTCTCCTCTCACCGACCGGGACAGGGGTGGGCTACACCTTC. This sequence encodes CASSLLSPTGTGVGYTF. The rearrangement uses TRBV28 and TRBJ1-2; 10 bases match TRBD1. The CDR3 length is 17 residues. Per the germline V gene, CDR1 is MDHEN and CDR2 is SYDVKM. The trim removed 5 bases at V and 8 bases at J, leaving 17 bases unmatched.

The genes are TRBV12-5 and TRBJ1-2, with TRBD1 as a possible D gene (5 bases). From germline, CDR1 is LGHNT and CDR2 FRNRAP. This CDR3 is built from 13 residues. V was pared by 7 bases and J by 8 bases, with 17 bases between. CDR3 coding DNA: TGTGCTAGTGCTTTAGGGGCCCGGACGGGCTACACCTTC. It specifies CASALGARTGYTF.

The CDR3 spells CASSLVWGQGARIPYEQYF. Here the CDR3 DNA reads TGTGCCAGCAGCCTGGTATGGGGACAGGGGGCGCGAATCCCCTACGAGCAGTACTTC. The gene calls are TRBV7-2 and TRBJ2-7; 12 bases agree with TRBD1. Per the germline V gene, CDR1 is SGHTA and CDR2 is FQGNSA. The CDR3 extends over 19 amino acids. V was pared by 5 bases and J by 2 bases, with 16 bases of the junction left unmatched.

The chain combines TRBV28 with TRBJ2-2; TRBD1 agrees at 8 bases. Germline CDR1 MDHEN, CDR2 SYDVKM. The V gene end was trimmed by 8 bases and the J gene end by 7 bases; junction bases not matched to a gene: 12. The CDR3 spans 15 residues. In DNA form, the CDR3 reads TGTGCCAGCGGGCGGACAGGGAAATTTGGCGGGGAGCTGTTTTTT. Protein product: CASGRTGKFGGELFF.

This rearrangement joins TRBV20-1 to TRBJ2-2; D is undetermined. This CDR3 region has 11 residues. V lost 4 bases and J 2 bases, leaving 2 bases between the germline ends. The germline V gene has CDR1 DFQATT and CDR2 SNEGSKA (reference sequence). The CDR3 reads CSAINTGELFF. The CDR3 DNA sequence: TGCAGTGCTATAAACACCGGGGAGCTGTTTTTT.

The V call is TRBV11-2, the J call TRBJ1-1; D possibly corresponds to TRBD1 (6 bases). Germline V gene sequence: CDR1 SGHAT, CDR2 FQNNGV. This CDR3 has 17 amino acids. The ends were cut back, 4 bases at V and 1 base at J, with 19 bases in the middle. CDR3 sequence reads: CASSSRAWGGANTEAFF. The CDR3, as DNA: TGTGCCAGCAGCTCACGAGCTTGGGGGGGGGCGAACACTGAAGCTTTCTTT.

This chain joins TRBV28 and TRBJ2-3; 7 bases map to TRBD1. The J segment lost 2 bases and the V segment lost 2 bases, leaving 4 bases of the junction unmatched. CDR1 is MDHEN, CDR2 SYDVKM, per germline. This CDR3 is 15 amino acids long. CDR3 DNA: TGTGCCAGCAGTTTAGGAACAGGGGACACAGATACGCAGTATTTT. Its protein is CASSLGTGDTDTQYF.

This rearrangement joins TRBV2 to TRBJ1-1; 7 nucleotides line up with TRBD1. The germline gives CDR1 SNHLY, CDR2 FYNNEI. The CDR3 is 13 residues long. Losses at the gene ends were 6 bases for V and 3 bases for J; bases not matched to a gene: 4. CDR3 bases: TGTGCCAGCAGAATGACAGGGTACACTGAAGCTTTCTTT. Protein product: CASRMTGYTEAFF.

The chain carries TRBV2 and TRBJ1-5, with a tentative D call TRBD1 (5 bases). The CDR3 contains 14 residues. Per germline, CDR1 SNHLY and CDR2 FYNNEI. The V and J ends lost 3 bases and 11 bases respectively, with 17 bases between them. This CDR3 is CASSELQAGGAQHF. In nucleotides, the CDR3 is TGTGCCAGCAGTGAGTTGCAGGCGGGGGGGGCCCAGCATTTT. The entire variable domain, with the rest obtained from reference TRBV2 and TRBJ1-5, is as follows: EPEVTQTPSHQVTQMGQEVILRCVPISNHLYFYWYRQILGQKVEFLVSFYNNEISEKSEIFDDQFSVERPDGSNFTLKIRSTKLEDSAMYFCASSELQAGGAQHFGDGTRLSIL.

The CDR3 sequence: CASSEIRDINTEAFF. CDR3 nucleotides: TGTGCCAGCAGCGAAATCCGGGACATCAACACTGAAGCTTTCTTT. The chain combines TRBV27 with TRBJ1-1; TRBD1 is a possible D gene (6 bases). In germline, CDR1 is MNHEY, CDR2 SMNVEV (reference sequence). The V gene lost 6 bases and the J gene lost 2 bases, with 16 bases spanning the gap. The CDR3 has 15 residues.

V gene TRBV7-9 combines with J gene TRBJ2-3; D unresolved. CDR3 size: 12 residues. V lost 7 bases, J lost 3 bases, and 8 bases lay in between. Germline CDR1 SEHNR, CDR2 FQNEAQ (reference sequence). CDR3: CASTSRTDTQYF. Here the CDR3 DNA reads TGTGCCAGCACCTCCCGGACAGATACGCAGTATTTT.

The chain employs TRBV9 and TRBJ1-1; perhaps TRBD1 as D (6 bases). The CDR3 spans 15 residues. The V and J ends lost 3 bases and 7 bases respectively, with 19 bases between them. Germline V CDR1 and CDR2: SGDLS, YYNGEE. The CDR3 DNA follows: TGTGCCAGCAGCGGCCCACAGGGAGGGGGTTTTGAAGCTTTCTTT. It yields the protein CASSGPQGGGFEAFF.